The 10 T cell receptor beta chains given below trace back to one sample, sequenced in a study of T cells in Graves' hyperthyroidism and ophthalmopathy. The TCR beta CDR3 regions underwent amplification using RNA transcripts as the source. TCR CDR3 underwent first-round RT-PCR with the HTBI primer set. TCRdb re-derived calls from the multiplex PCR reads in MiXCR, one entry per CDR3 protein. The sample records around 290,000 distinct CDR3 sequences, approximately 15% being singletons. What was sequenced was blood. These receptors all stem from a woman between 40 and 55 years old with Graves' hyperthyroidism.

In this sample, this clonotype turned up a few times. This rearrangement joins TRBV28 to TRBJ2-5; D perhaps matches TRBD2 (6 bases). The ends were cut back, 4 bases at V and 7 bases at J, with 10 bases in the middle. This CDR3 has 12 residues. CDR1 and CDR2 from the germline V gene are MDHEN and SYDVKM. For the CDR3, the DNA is TGTGCCAGCAGTTGGGGGGTCGGGACCCAGTACTTC. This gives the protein CASSWGVGTQYF.

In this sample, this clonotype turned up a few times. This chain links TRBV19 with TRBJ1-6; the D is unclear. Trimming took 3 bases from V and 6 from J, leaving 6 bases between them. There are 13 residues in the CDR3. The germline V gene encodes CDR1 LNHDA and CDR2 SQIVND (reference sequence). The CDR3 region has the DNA TGTGCCAGTAGTATCCAGACTAATTCACCCCTCCACTTT. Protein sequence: CASSIQTNSPLHF.

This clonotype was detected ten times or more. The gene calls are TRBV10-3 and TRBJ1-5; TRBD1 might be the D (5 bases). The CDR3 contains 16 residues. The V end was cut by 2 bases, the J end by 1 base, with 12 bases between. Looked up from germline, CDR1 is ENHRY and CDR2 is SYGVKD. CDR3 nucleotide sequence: TGTGCCATCAGTGAGGGTTGGGGGACGAGCAATCAGCCCCAGCATTTT. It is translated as CAISEGWGTSNQPQHF.

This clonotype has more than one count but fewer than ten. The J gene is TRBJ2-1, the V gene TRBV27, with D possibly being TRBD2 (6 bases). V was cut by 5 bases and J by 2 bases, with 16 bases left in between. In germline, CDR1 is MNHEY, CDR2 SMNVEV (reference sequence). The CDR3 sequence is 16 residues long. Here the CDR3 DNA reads TGTGCCAGCAGTGCCGGGACTTTTCTCCCCTACAATGAGCAGTTCTTC. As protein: CASSAGTFLPYNEQFF.

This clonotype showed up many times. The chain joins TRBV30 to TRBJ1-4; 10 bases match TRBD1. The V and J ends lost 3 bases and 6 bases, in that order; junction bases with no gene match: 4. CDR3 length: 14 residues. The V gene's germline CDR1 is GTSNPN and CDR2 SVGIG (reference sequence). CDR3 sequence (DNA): TGTGCCTGGAGCGCGGACAGGGGGGATGAAAAACTGTTTTTT. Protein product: CAWSADRGDEKLFF.

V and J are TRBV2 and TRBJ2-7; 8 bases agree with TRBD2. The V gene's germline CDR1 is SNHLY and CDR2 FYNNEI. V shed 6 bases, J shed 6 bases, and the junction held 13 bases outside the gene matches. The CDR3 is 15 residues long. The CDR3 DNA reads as TGTGCCAGCAGGGGACACGGGACTAGTGAAGCCGAGCAGTACTTC. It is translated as CASRGHGTSEAEQYF. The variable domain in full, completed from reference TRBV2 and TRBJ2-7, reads EPEVTQTPSHQVTQMGQEVILRCVPISNHLYFYWYRQILGQKVEFLVSFYNNEISEKSEIFDDQFSVERPDGSNFTLKIRSTKLEDSAMYFCASRGHGTSEAEQYFGPGTRLTVT.

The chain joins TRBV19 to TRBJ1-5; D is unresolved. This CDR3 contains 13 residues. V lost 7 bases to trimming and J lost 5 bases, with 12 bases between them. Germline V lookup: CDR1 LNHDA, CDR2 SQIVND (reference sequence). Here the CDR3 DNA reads TGTGCCAGTAAGCCGGGTGTCCATCAGCCCCAGCATTTT. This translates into CASKPGVHQPQHF.

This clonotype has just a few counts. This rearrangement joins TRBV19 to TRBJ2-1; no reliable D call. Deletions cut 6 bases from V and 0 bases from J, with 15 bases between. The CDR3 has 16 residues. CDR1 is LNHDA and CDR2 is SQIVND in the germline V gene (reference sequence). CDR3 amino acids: CASRPLLTSSYNEQFF. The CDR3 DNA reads TGTGCCAGTAGGCCTTTGCTTACGAGCTCCTACAATGAGCAGTTCTTC.

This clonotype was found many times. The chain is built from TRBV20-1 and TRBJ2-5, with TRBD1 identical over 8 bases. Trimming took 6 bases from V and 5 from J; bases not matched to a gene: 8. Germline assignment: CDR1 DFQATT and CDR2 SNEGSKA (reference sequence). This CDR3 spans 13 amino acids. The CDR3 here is CSAAGGGLETQYF. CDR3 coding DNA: TGCAGTGCAGCAGGGGGCGGGTTGGAGACCCAGTACTTC.

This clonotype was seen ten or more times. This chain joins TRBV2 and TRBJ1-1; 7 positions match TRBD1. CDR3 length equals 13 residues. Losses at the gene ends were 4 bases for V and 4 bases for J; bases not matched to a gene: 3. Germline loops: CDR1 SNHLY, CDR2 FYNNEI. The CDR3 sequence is CASSGQGLTEAFF. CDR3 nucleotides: TGTGCCAGCAGTGGACAGGGCCTCACTGAAGCTTTCTTT. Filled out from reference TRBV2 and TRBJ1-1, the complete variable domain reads EPEVTQTPSHQVTQMGQEVILRCVPISNHLYFYWYRQILGQKVEFLVSFYNNEISEKSEIFDDQFSVERPDGSNFTLKIRSTKLEDSAMYFCASSGQGLTEAFFGQGTRLTVV.